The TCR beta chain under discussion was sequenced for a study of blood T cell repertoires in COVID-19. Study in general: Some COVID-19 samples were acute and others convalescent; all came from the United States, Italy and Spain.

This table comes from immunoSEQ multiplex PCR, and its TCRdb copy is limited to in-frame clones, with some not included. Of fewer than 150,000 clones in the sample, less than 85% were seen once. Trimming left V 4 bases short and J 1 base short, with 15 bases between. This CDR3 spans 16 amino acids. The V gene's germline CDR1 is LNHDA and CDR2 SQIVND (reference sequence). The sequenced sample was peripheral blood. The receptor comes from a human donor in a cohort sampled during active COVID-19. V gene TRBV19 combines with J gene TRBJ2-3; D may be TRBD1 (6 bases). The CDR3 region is CASSTGTPGGTDTQYF. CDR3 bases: TGTGCCAGTAGTACGGGGACACCGGGCGGCACAGATACGCAGTATTTT.